A selection of T cell receptor beta chains follows, all from one sample in a study of read filtering for tumor transcriptome and immune sequencing. Each CDR3 protein is one row after TCRdb ran MiXCR on the reads. The data contain 85,000 to 100,000 distinct CDR3 sequences, roughly a fifth of them seen just once; the ten biggest clones take up around 10%. What was sequenced was a population of CD138-negative cells sorted from bone marrow. The receptors were sampled from a donor at least 40 years old with multiple myeloma. Each CDR3 is given with its conserved first and last residue. Each record gives: D gene, V gene, J gene, CDR3 protein. D genes are given only for firm matches.

d_call: -; v_call: TRBV2; j_call: TRBJ2-4; cdr3_aa: CASRLTRTEKNIQYF
d_call: TRBD1; v_call: TRBV29-1; j_call: TRBJ2-3; cdr3_aa: CSVGLAGQGYTDTQYF
d_call: -; v_call: TRBV12-3/TRBV12-4; j_call: TRBJ1-5; cdr3_aa: CASTSNPRQPQHF
d_call: -; v_call: TRBV20-1; j_call: TRBJ1-5; cdr3_aa: CSVARYSNQPQHF
d_call: -; v_call: TRBV2; j_call: TRBJ2-3; cdr3_aa: CASRRVEWGPSTDTQYF
d_call: -; v_call: TRBV12-5; j_call: TRBJ1-1; cdr3_aa: CASGFELGTEAFF
d_call: -; v_call: TRBV20-1; j_call: TRBJ2-1; cdr3_aa: CSARYHWDEQFF
d_call: -; v_call: TRBV5-1; j_call: TRBJ2-2; cdr3_aa: CASSLVPGELFF
d_call: -; v_call: TRBV5-1; j_call: TRBJ2-1; cdr3_aa: CASSFGGEYNEQFF
d_call: TRBD2; v_call: TRBV29-1; j_call: TRBJ2-7; cdr3_aa: CSVVGLAGSLSYEQYF
d_call: -; v_call: TRBV29-1; j_call: TRBJ1-1; cdr3_aa: CSVKVGAEVFF
d_call: TRBD1; v_call: TRBV6-5; j_call: TRBJ1-2; cdr3_aa: CASSYAPTGGHGYTF
d_call: -; v_call: TRBV20-1; j_call: TRBJ2-5; cdr3_aa: CSARDHEGRKTQYF
d_call: -; v_call: TRBV28; j_call: TRBJ2-5; cdr3_aa: CASRGMSRGETQYF
d_call: -; v_call: TRBV11-2; j_call: TRBJ2-3; cdr3_aa: CASSPYGDTQYF
d_call: TRBD2; v_call: TRBV20-1; j_call: TRBJ2-3; cdr3_aa: CSARTSGPGDTQYF
d_call: TRBD1; v_call: TRBV5-1; j_call: TRBJ2-5; cdr3_aa: CASSLDPGQGSETQYF
d_call: TRBD2; v_call: TRBV28; j_call: TRBJ2-1; cdr3_aa: CASSFPGRRTSGGSSYNEQFF
d_call: -; v_call: TRBV7-9; j_call: TRBJ1-1; cdr3_aa: CASSTEGRVSEAFF
d_call: -; v_call: TRBV10-3; j_call: TRBJ1-4; cdr3_aa: CAIRQKQGINEKLFF
d_call: -; v_call: TRBV18; j_call: TRBJ2-7; cdr3_aa: CASSRAGAYEQYF
d_call: -; v_call: TRBV3-1; j_call: TRBJ2-4; cdr3_aa: CASSRTLQNIQYF
d_call: TRBD1; v_call: TRBV7-2; j_call: TRBJ1-4; cdr3_aa: CASSLAGGNEKLFF
d_call: -; v_call: TRBV28; j_call: TRBJ1-1; cdr3_aa: CASSSPRSGVTEAFF